The 26 T cell receptor beta chains below were found in one sample sequenced in a study of shared clonotypes between healthy human individuals. Measured with immunoSEQ multiplex PCR; TCRdb has only the in-frame clones, and not every one. The sample records 850,000 to 1,200,000 clones, about 75% being singletons. The specimen was memory CD4+ T cells sorted from blood. Specified subset: CD45RA-negative fraction. These receptors originate from a man younger than 35 in good health.

The V gene is TRBV30, the J gene TRBJ1-1; TRBD1 might be the D (5 bases). CDR1 is GTSNPN and CDR2 is SVGIG in the germline V gene (reference sequence). V lost 2 bases and J lost 1, with 14 bases in between. CDR3 length: 15 amino acids. The CDR3 region is CAWSLGGQGNTEAFF. In nucleotides, the CDR3 is TGTGCCTGGAGTTTAGGTGGGCAGGGGAACACTGAAGCTTTCTTT.

The rearrangement uses TRBV5-1 and TRBJ2-2; 8 bases map to TRBD2. V shed 5 bases, J shed 2 bases, and the junction held 5 bases outside the gene matches. The CDR3 sequence is 15 residues long. CDR1 and CDR2 from the germline V gene are SGHRS and YFSETQ. For the CDR3, the DNA is TGCGCCAGCAGAATTAGCGGGGCCAACACCGGGGAGCTGTTTTTT. It yields the protein CASRISGANTGELFF.

The rearrangement joins TRBV5-1 to TRBJ2-7; 11 bases agree with TRBD2. Looked up from germline, CDR1 is SGHRS and CDR2 is YFSETQ. The CDR3 length is 15 residues. V trimming: 4 bases; J trimming: 5 bases; junction bases outside the gene matches: 8. This CDR3 is CASSPREGLADEQYF. CDR3 coding DNA: TGCGCCAGCAGCCCCAGGGAGGGACTAGCGGACGAGCAGTACTTC. The full variable domain, rest sourced from reference TRBV5-1 and TRBJ2-7, is KAGVTQTPRYLIKTRGQQVTLSCSPISGHRSVSWYQQTPGQGLQFLFEYFSETQRNKGNFPGRFSGRQFSNSRSEMNVSTLELGDSALYLCASSPREGLADEQYFGPGTRLTVT.

The chain links TRBV7-8 to TRBJ1-5, with 7 bases that match TRBD1. Germline trimming cut 2 bases from V and 4 bases from J; bases unmatched to any gene: 5. There are 15 residues in the CDR3. Germline V gene lookup returns CDR1 SGHVS and CDR2 FQNEAQ. The CDR3 reads CASSLSGTDNQPQHF. The CDR3 DNA follows: TGTGCCAGCAGCTTAAGCGGGACAGATAATCAGCCCCAGCATTTT.

The V and J genes are TRBV7-9 and TRBJ1-2; weak D call: TRBD1 (6 bases). V was shortened by 11 bases and J by 6 bases, with 19 bases between the two germline ends. Germline-derived CDR1 and CDR2 are SEHNR and FQNEAQ (reference sequence). The CDR3 is 13 amino acids. DNA for the CDR3: TGTGCCGCAGCCCGGGACACCGGCGATGGCTACACCTTC. Residues: CAAARDTGDGYTF.

The V gene is TRBV27, the J gene TRBJ1-5; 8 bases are shared with TRBD1. The CDR3 loop spans 15 amino acids. Germline V CDR1 and CDR2: MNHEY, SMNVEV (reference sequence). J gave up 0 bases and V 6 bases, and 4 bases lay outside the gene matches. The CDR3 bases are TGTGCCAGCAGGGACAGGGCGTATAGCAATCAGCCCCAGCATTTT. Amino acid sequence: CASRDRAYSNQPQHF.

The V call is TRBV30, the J call TRBJ1-1; D may be TRBD1 (6 bases). V lost 3 bases and J lost 5, with 19 bases in between. Germline lookup yields CDR1 GTSNPN and CDR2 SVGIG (reference sequence). The CDR3 runs 15 residues. CDR3 sequence: CAWSNPGARRTEAFF. As DNA, the CDR3 is TGTGCCTGGAGCAATCCGGGGGCAAGGAGAACTGAAGCTTTCTTT.

Many counts were recorded for this clone. The same CDR3 arises from other DNA sequences in this sample as well. The rearrangement links TRBV5-1 to TRBJ1-5; TRBD1 is a possible D gene (5 bases). V lost 0 bases and J lost 4, with 5 bases in between. The CDR3 runs 13 residues. In germline, CDR1 is SGHRS, CDR2 YFSETQ. CDR3 sequence (DNA): TGCGCCAGCAGCTTGGGACAGAATCAGCCCCAGCATTTT. This gives the protein CASSLGQNQPQHF.

As concerns this clone: A read error may produce the germline difference seen at one junction end. V and J are TRBV6-1 and TRBJ2-7; tentatively, D is TRBD1 (5 bases). The germline gives CDR1 MNHNS, CDR2 SASEGT. There are 12 residues in the CDR3. CDR3 protein: CVSRESSYEQYF. In DNA, the CDR3 is TGTGTCAGCAGGGAAAGCTCCTACGAGCAGTACTTC.

This clone was seen just once. The chain joins TRBV27 to TRBJ2-7; no reliable D call. Trimming left V 7 bases short and J 4 bases short, with 11 bases between. The CDR3 loop spans 12 amino acids. Germline CDR1 reads MNHEY; CDR2 reads SMNVEV (reference sequence). The DNA for the CDR3 is TGTGCCAGCACCAATGGTCGATACGAGCAGTACTTC. Its protein product is CASTNGRYEQYF.

This chain joins TRBV30 and TRBJ2-5; no clear D gene. V shed 0 bases and J shed 4 bases, with 9 bases lying between them. Germline V gives CDR1 GTSNPN, CDR2 SVGIG (reference sequence). CDR3 length: 13 residues. This CDR3 is CAWSVRRRETQYF. The CDR3 bases are TGTGCCTGGAGTGTCCGGCGTAGAGAGACCCAGTACTTC.

The chain links TRBV6-4 to TRBJ2-2; 10 bases are shared with TRBD2. Germline lookup yields CDR1 MRHNA and CDR2 SNTAGT. V was clipped by 5 bases and J by 0 bases; unmatched bases: 9. The CDR3 length is 18 residues. The CDR3 protein is CASSSISGRVPNTGELFF. The CDR3 nucleotides read TGTGCCAGCAGTTCCATCAGCGGGAGGGTTCCGAACACCGGGGAGCTGTTTTTT.

The chain carries TRBV29-1 and TRBJ1-2; perhaps TRBD1 as D (5 bases). Germline V gene data show CDR1 as SQVTM and CDR2 as ANQGSEA. V lost 6 bases and J 8 bases, leaving 19 bases between the germline ends. This CDR3 spans 13 amino acids. CDR3 loop: CSVNLRDLGGYTF. The DNA for the CDR3 is TGCAGCGTCAATCTCCGGGACCTCGGGGGCTACACCTTC.

The rearrangement joins TRBV5-4 to TRBJ1-2; D is uncertain. The germline V gene has CDR1 SGHNT and CDR2 YYREEE (reference sequence). V was cut by 3 bases and J by 5 bases, with 17 bases left in between. This CDR3 has 15 amino acids. This CDR3 reads CASSSAVTGNYGYTF. The DNA for the CDR3 is TGTGCCAGCAGCTCCGCGGTCACCGGCAATTATGGCTACACCTTC.

The V gene is TRBV27, the J gene TRBJ1-6; no clear D gene. V was shortened by 2 bases and J by 0 bases, with 8 bases between the two germline ends. The germline CDR1 and CDR2 sequences are MNHEY and SMNVEV (reference sequence). This CDR3 contains 16 residues. CDR3 coding DNA: TGTGCCAGCAGTTTAGGACCGAGCTCCTATAATTCACCCCTCCACTTT. It yields the protein CASSLGPSSYNSPLHF.

The chain employs TRBV6-1 and TRBJ2-7; 7 bases fit TRBD2. V lost 8 bases, J lost 3 bases, and 4 bases stayed unmatched. The CDR3 extends over 12 amino acids. Germline V CDR1 and CDR2: MNHNS, SASEGT. CDR3 residues: CASGRAVYEQYF. The DNA of the CDR3 is TGTGCCAGCGGGAGGGCCGTCTACGAGCAGTACTTC.

This clone has just one count. The chain carries TRBV7-8 and TRBJ1-3; 7 positions agree with TRBD1. The V gene end was trimmed by 5 bases and the J gene end by 2 bases; junction bases not matched to a gene: 3. Germline loops: CDR1 SGHVS, CDR2 FQNEAQ. The CDR3 length is 14 residues. The CDR3 here is CASSRGTAGNTIYF. The CDR3 DNA reads as TGTGCCAGCAGCAGAGGGACAGCTGGAAACACCATATATTTT.

The rearrangement uses TRBV10-3 and TRBJ1-2; 7 bases are shared with TRBD1. Looked up from germline, CDR1 is ENHRY and CDR2 is SYGVKD. This CDR3 is built from 13 residues. The trim removed 4 bases at V and 7 bases at J, leaving 6 bases unmatched. CDR3 sequence: CAISGEGASGYTF. CDR3 sequence (DNA): TGTGCCATCAGTGGGGAGGGGGCGTCTGGCTACACCTTC.

In this sample, this clone turned up a few times. This chain connects TRBV13 to TRBJ2-2; TRBD2 matches 8 bases. The germline V gene encodes CDR1 PRHDT and CDR2 FYEKMQ (reference sequence). V dropped 7 bases and J dropped 6; count of bases not matched to a gene: 10. The CDR3 length is 15 residues. The chain's CDR3 is CASTFGGRTAGELFF. DNA for the CDR3: TGTGCCAGCACCTTCGGCGGGAGGACGGCCGGGGAGCTGTTTTTT. Full variable domain (remainder filled in from reference TRBV13 and TRBJ2-2): AAGVIQSPRHLIKEKRETATLKCYPIPRHDTVYWYQQGPGQDPQFLISFYEKMQSDKGSIPDRFSAQQFSDYHSELNMSSLELGDSALYFCASTFGGRTAGELFFGEGSRLTVL.

V and J are TRBV5-8 and TRBJ2-7; 10 positions agree with TRBD2. V shed 0 bases, J shed 2 bases, and the junction held 17 bases outside the gene matches. This CDR3 region has 20 residues. The germline gives CDR1 SGHTS, CDR2 YDEGEE. The CDR3 sequence is CASSLVLGRLAGVLAYEQYF. The CDR3 DNA reads as TGTGCCAGCAGCTTGGTCCTCGGCAGGCTAGCGGGAGTGTTAGCCTACGAGCAGTACTTC.

This chain uses TRBV4-1 with TRBJ2-3; D is unresolved. CDR1 is MGHRA and CDR2 is YSYEKL in the germline V gene. The CDR3 has 14 amino acids. V gave up 4 bases and J gave up 2 bases, with 10 bases separating them. As DNA, the CDR3 is TGCGCCAGCAGCCCAACCCAGATCACAGATACGCAGTATTTT. Its protein is CASSPTQITDTQYF.

The chain recombines TRBV7-2 with TRBJ2-7; 7 bases fit TRBD2. The germline CDR1 and CDR2 sequences are SGHTA and FQGNSA. CDR3 length equals 14 residues. The V gene end was trimmed by 5 bases and the J gene end by 3 bases; junction bases not matched to a gene: 7. CDR3 protein: CASSESGIDYEQYF. The CDR3 coding sequence is TGTGCCAGCAGCGAGAGCGGGATTGACTACGAGCAGTACTTC.

V is TRBV11-3 and J is TRBJ2-5; perhaps TRBD1 as D (6 bases). Trimming removed 1 base from V and 5 bases from J, with 11 bases in between. Per germline, CDR1 SGHNT and CDR2 YENEEA. CDR3 size: 14 residues. The CDR3 loop reads CASSLVYRDETQYF. The CDR3 DNA reads TGTGCCAGCAGCTTAGTGTACAGGGATGAGACCCAGTACTTC. Together with reference TRBV11-3 and TRBJ2-5, the CDR3 gives the full variable domain: EAGVVQSPRYKIIEKKQPVAFWCNPISGHNTLYWYLQNLGQGPELLIRYENEEAVDDSQLPKDRFSAERLKGVDSTLKIQPAELGDSAVYLCASSLVYRDETQYFGPGTRLLVL.

V usage is TRBV7-9 and J usage is TRBJ1-6; D uncertain. Looked up from germline, CDR1 is SEHNR and CDR2 is FQNEAQ (reference sequence). With 3 bases removed from V and 8 bases from J, the gap between germline ends came to 5 bases. The CDR3 is 12 residues long. CDR3 in DNA: TGTGCCAGCAGCTTCGGGGATTCACCCCTCCACTTT. This codes for CASSFGDSPLHF.

The V and J genes are TRBV25-1 and TRBJ2-7; D may be TRBD2 (5 bases). The CDR3 covers 13 residues. The V end was cut by 4 bases, the J end by 5 bases, with 12 bases between. CDR1 MGHDK and CDR2 SYGVNS come from the germline V gene. The CDR3 reads CASSGGPTDEQYF. The CDR3 DNA reads as TGTGCCAGCAGTGGAGGGCCTACGGACGAGCAGTACTTC.

The CDR3 DNA is TGTGCCAGCAGCAATCCGCCAGGGGTGACTGGAAACACCATATATTTT. Translation: CASSNPPGVTGNTIYF. The V gene is TRBV11-2, the J gene TRBJ1-3; TRBD1 is a possible D gene (6 bases). V lost 5 bases to trimming and J lost 2 bases, with 16 bases between them. CDR3 size: 16 residues. Germline assignment: CDR1 SGHAT and CDR2 FQNNGV.